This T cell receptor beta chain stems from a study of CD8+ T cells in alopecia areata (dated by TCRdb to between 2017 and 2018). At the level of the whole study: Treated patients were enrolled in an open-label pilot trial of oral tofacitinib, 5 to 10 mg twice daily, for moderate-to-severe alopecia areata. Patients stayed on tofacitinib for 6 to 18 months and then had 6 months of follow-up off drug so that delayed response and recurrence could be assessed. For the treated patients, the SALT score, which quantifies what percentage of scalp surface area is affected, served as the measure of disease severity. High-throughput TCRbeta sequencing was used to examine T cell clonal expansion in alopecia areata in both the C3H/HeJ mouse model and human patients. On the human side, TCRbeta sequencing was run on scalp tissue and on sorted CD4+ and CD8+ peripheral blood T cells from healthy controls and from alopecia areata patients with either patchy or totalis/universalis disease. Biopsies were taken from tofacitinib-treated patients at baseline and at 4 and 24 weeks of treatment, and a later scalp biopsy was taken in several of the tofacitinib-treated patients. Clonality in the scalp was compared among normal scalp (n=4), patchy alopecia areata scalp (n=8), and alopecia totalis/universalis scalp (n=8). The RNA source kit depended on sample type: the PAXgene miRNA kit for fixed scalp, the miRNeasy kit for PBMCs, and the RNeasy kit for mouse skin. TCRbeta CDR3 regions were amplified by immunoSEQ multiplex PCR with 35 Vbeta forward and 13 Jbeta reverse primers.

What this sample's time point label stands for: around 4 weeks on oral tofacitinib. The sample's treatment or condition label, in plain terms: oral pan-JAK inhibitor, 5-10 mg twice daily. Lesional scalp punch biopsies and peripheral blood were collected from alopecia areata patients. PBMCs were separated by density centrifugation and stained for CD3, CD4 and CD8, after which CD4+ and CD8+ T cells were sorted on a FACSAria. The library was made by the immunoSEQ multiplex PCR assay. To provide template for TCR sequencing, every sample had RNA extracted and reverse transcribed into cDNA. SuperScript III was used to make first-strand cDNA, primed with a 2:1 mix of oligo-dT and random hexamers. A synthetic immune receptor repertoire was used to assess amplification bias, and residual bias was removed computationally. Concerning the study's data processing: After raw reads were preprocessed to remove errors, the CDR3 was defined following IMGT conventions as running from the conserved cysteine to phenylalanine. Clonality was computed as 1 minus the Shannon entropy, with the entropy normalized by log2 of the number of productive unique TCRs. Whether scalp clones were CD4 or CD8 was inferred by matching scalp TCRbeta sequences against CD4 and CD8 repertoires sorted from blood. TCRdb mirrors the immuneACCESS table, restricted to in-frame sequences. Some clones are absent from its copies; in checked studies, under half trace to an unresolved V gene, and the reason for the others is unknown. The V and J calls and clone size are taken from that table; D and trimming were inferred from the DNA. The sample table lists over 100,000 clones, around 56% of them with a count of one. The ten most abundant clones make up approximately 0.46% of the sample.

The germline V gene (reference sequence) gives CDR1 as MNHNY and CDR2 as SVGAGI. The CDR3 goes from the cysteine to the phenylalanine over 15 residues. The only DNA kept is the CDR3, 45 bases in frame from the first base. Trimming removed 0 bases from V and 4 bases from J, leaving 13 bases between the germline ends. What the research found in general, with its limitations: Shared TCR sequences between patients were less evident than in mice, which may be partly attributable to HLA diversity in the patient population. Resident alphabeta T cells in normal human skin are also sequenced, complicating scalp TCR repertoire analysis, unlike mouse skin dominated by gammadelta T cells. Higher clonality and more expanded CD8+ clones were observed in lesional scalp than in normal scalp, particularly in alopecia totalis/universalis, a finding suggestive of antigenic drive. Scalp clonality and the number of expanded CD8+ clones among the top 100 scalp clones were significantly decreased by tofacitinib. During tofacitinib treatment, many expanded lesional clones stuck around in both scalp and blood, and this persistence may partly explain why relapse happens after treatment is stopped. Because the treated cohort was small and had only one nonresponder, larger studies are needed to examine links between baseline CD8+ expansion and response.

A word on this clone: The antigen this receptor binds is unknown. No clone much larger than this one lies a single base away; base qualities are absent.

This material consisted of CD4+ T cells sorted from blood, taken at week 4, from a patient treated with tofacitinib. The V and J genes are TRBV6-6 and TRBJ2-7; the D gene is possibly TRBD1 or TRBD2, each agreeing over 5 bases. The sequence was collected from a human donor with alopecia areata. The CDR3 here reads CASSYSRKGTYEQYF. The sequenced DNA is TGTGCCAGCAGTTACTCGAGGAAGGGGACGTACGAGCAGTACTTC.